This TCR beta chain was captured by sequencing in a study of vaccination effects on CD4 cells after COVID-19. The method was immunoSEQ multiplex PCR; TCRdb's version includes in-frame clones alone and lacks a portion of them. The data show about 36,000 clones, with over 60% seen just once and about a sixth held by the top ten. Trimming pared 6 bases from V and 4 bases from J, leaving 16 bases between. Germline V gives CDR1 SGDLS, CDR2 YYNGEE. The CDR3 sequence is 14 residues long. Regarding this clone: Antigen: not known.

Study conclusions and caveats: Marked clonal contraction was seen in infection- and vaccine-induced clones late after vaccination.

Ahead of sequencing, the ViraFEST assay grew antigen-specific CD4+ T cells using viral peptide pools. Following an approximately ten-day culture, CD4+ T cells were purified. The person was diagnosed with PCR-confirmed SARS-CoV-2 infection between March and December 2020. Cultures of about 2 million PBMC per well contained about 9.5 IU/ml IL-2 plus 10 ug/ml peptides. The sequence was obtained from a human donor who had a prior SARS-CoV-2 infection. Sequences were derived from CD4+ T cells from PBMCs cultured with HCoV-NL63 spike peptides, sampled before COVID-19 vaccination. The rearrangement uses TRBV9 and TRBJ1-2; TRBD1 might be the D (5 bases). The CDR3 is CASMAQGSRYGYTF. The CDR3 region has the DNA TGTGCCAGCATGGCGCAGGGTTCACGCTATGGCTACACCTTC. Full variable domain (missing parts from reference TRBV9 and TRBJ1-2): DSGVTQTPKHLITATGQRVTLRCSPRSGDLSVYWYQQSLDQGLQFLIQYYNGEERAKGNILERFSAQQFPDLHSELNLSSLELGDSALYFCASMAQGSRYGYTFGSGTRLTVV.